Listed below are T cell receptor beta chains from one sample, sequenced in a study of CD8 T cells in Susac syndrome. Via MiXCR, TCRdb re-called the immunoSEQ multiplex PCR reads, giving one row per CDR3 protein. The sample lists 300,000 or so distinct CDR3 sequences; approximately 90% were seen once. Sequencing was done on a sample of CD4+ T cells from PBMCs. The receptors shown here come from a human donor with multiple sclerosis. Both conserved end residues are part of each CDR3. A D gene is named only where the DNA matches it firmly. Clone size is given for some rows only: seen once, a few or many times, or a class if the clone is expanded.

V,J,D,size,CDR3,DNA
TRBV20-1,TRBJ2-7,TRBD2,NA,CSASPGGRAFYEQYF,TGCAGTGCGTCTCCCGGGGGGAGGGCTTTCTACGAGCAGTACTTC
TRBV6-1,TRBJ1-4,TRBD1,once,CASRKQGAGTNEKLFF,TGTGCCAGCAGAAAACAGGGGGCAGGAACTAATGAAAAACTGTTTTTT
TRBV7-8,TRBJ1-2,NA,NA,CASSHRGRGGSNYGYTF,TGTGCCAGCAGCCACCGGGGCAGGGGAGGATCTAACTATGGCTACACCTTC
TRBV29-1,TRBJ2-7,NA,once,CSAERAYEQYF,TGCAGCGCTGAGAGGGCATACGAGCAGTACTTC
TRBV28,TRBJ2-3,TRBD2,NA,CASSLSSGVPTDTQYF,TGTGCCAGCAGTTTATCTAGCGGGGTTCCGACAGATACGCAGTATTTT
TRBV12-5,TRBJ1-6,NA,NA,CASGLEAGDSPLHF,TGTGCTAGTGGTTTGGAAGCAGGGGATTCACCCCTCCACTTT
TRBV3-1,TRBJ2-5,NA,NA,CASSLVRGREYQETQYF,TGTGCCAGCAGCCTCGTCCGGGGGAGAGAGTACCAAGAGACCCAGTACTTC
TRBV6-2/TRBV6-3,TRBJ2-6,TRBD1,once,CASSYSLGQGLAGANVLTF,TGTGCCAGCAGTTACTCGTTGGGACAGGGTTTGGCTGGGGCCAACGTCCTGACTTTC
TRBV29-1,TRBJ1-1,NA,NA,CSVCAGRLSTEAFF,TGCAGCGTTTGTGCTGGTAGGCTGAGCACTGAAGCTTTCTTT
TRBV9,TRBJ2-7,TRBD2,NA,CASSVGGGLAGPNDEQYF,TGTGCCAGCAGCGTAGGGGGAGGTCTAGCGGGCCCAAATGACGAGCAGTACTTC
TRBV29-1,TRBJ2-5,NA,once,CSVNRESQETQYF,TGCAGCGTTAACAGGGAGTCCCAAGAGACCCAGTACTTC
TRBV19,TRBJ1-5,TRBD1,NA,CASSTDRVGGNQPQHF,TGTGCCAGTAGCACGGACAGGGTCGGCGGCAATCAGCCCCAGCATTTT
TRBV10-3,TRBJ2-7,NA,NA,CAISDLRSQYEQYF,TGTGCCATCAGTGACTTGCGGAGCCAGTACGAGCAGTACTTC
TRBV7-9,TRBJ2-7,NA,once,CASSWELGRSYEQYF,TGTGCCAGCAGCTGGGAATTGGGCCGTTCCTACGAGCAGTACTTC
TRBV7-3,TRBJ2-1,NA,NA,CASSFGAGGNEQFF,TGTGCCAGCAGCTTTGGGGCTGGGGGGAATGAGCAGTTCTTC
TRBV20-1,TRBJ2-3,TRBD2,NA,CSARGSGGAKDTQYF,TGCAGTGCTAGGGGCAGCGGGGGGGCCAAAGATACGCAGTATTTT
TRBV24-1,TRBJ2-5,TRBD1,once,CATSDTPTGKETQYF,TGTGCCACCAGTGATACCCCGACAGGGAAGGAGACCCAGTACTTC
TRBV10-1,TRBJ1-1,NA,once,CASPTRENDTEAFF,TGCGCCAGCCCGACCAGGGAAAACGACACTGAAGCTTTCTTT
TRBV4-1,TRBJ1-2,NA,NA,CASSRLAMGHWGGYTF,TGCGCCAGCAGCCGATTGGCTATGGGCCACTGGGGTGGCTACACCTTC
TRBV9,TRBJ1-2,TRBD1,NA,CASSVEQGAGYGYTF,TGTGCCAGCAGCGTAGAACAGGGGGCCGGCTATGGCTACACCTTC
TRBV30,TRBJ1-5,TRBD1,once,CAWNSKGAQPQHF,TGTGCCTGGAATTCTAAGGGGGCTCAGCCCCAGCATTTT
TRBV20-1,TRBJ2-7,TRBD2,NA,CSASPSGRAYEQYF,TGCAGTGCTAGCCCTAGCGGGAGAGCCTACGAGCAGTACTTC
TRBV6-1,TRBJ2-5,TRBD2,NA,CASKLDPAGGDETQYF,TGTGCCAGCAAACTAGACCCAGCGGGAGGGGACGAGACCCAGTACTTC
TRBV7-6,TRBJ2-1,NA,NA,CASTEPGQAPSEQFF,TGTGCCAGCACCGAACCTGGGCAAGCCCCGAGTGAGCAGTTCTTC
TRBV12-5,TRBJ2-1,TRBD2,NA,CASGLPTFSGRDHNEQFF,TGTGCTAGTGGTTTGCCAACCTTCAGCGGGAGGGACCACAATGAGCAGTTCTTC
TRBV30,TRBJ2-5,TRBD2,NA,CAWGRGGVGTQYF,TGTGCCTGGGGGCGGGGGGGCGTTGGGACCCAGTACTTC
TRBV2,TRBJ2-5,NA,NA,CASSDRVNEETQYF,TGTGCCAGCAGTGACAGGGTAAACGAAGAGACCCAGTACTTC
TRBV7-8,TRBJ2-1,NA,NA,CASSLSGYSYNEQFF,TGTGCCAGCAGCTTAAGCGGCTACTCCTACAATGAGCAGTTCTTC